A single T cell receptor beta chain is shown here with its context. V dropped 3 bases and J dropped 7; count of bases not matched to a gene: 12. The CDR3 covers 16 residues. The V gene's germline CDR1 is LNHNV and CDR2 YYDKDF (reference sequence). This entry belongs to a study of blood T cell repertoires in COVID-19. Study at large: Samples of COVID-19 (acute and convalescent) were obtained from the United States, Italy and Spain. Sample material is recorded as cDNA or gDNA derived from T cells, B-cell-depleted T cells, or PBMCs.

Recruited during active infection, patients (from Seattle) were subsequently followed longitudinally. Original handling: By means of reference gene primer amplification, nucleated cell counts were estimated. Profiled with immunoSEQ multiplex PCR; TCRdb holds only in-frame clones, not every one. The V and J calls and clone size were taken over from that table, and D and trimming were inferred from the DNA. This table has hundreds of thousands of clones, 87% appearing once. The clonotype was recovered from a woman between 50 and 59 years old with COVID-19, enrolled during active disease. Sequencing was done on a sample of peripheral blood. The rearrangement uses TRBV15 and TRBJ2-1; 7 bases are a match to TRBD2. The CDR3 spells CATSRRVIAGANEQFF. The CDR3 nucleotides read TGTGCCACCAGCAGGAGAGTAATAGCGGGCGCTAATGAGCAGTTCTTC. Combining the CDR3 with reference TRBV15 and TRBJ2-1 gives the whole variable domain DAMVIQNPRYQVTQFGKPVTLSCSQTLNHNVMYWYQQKSSQAPKLLFHYYDKDFNNEADTPDNFQSRRPNTSFCFLDIRSPGLGDTAMYLCATSRRVIAGANEQFFGPGTRLTVL.